The present entry profiles one T cell receptor beta chain with its context. Its antigen is not known. CDR3 length: 14 amino acids. Germline V gives CDR1 MNHNS, CDR2 SASEGT. Trimming removed 5 bases from V and 4 bases from J; junction bases left unmatched: 7. This specimen comes from a study of cytomegalovirus exposure and HLA in healthy donors. Study-wide points: What TCR beta sequences reportedly achieved was accurate prediction of HLA-A and HLA-B alleles in most subjects.

This PCR relied on a set of 60 Vbeta primers and 13 Jbeta primers. Clones were read by immunoSEQ multiplex PCR, and TCRdb kept only the in-frame ones, dropping some. Here the sample spans some 150,000 clones, around 84% being singletons. V is TRBV6-1 and J is TRBJ2-7; 8 bases agree with TRBD1. Sequenced material: PBMCs. The sequence was collected from a man aged 40-50 years in good health and CMV-seropositive. CDR3 region: CASSLGTGGYEQYF. CDR3 nucleotides: TGTGCCAGCAGTCTGGGGACAGGTGGATACGAGCAGTACTTC.